The TCR beta chain described here comes from a study of T cells in Graves' hyperthyroidism and ophthalmopathy. Study context: Upon initial diagnosis and before any treatment, peripheral blood was collected.

Regions amplified from RNA transcripts were the TCR beta CDR3 regions. A first-round RT-PCR of the TCR CDR3 used the HTBI primer set. From the multiplex PCR reads, TCRdb called clonotypes with MiXCR, one entry per CDR3 protein. The table shows 350,000 or so distinct CDR3 sequences, with about 15% occurring only once. J gave up 8 bases and V 3 bases, and 9 bases lay outside the gene matches. The CDR3 covers 17 residues. CDR1 is SGHTA and CDR2 is FQGNSA in the germline V gene. Comment on this clonotype: Antigen unknown.

Pregnant or lactating patients were excluded, as were those with uncontrolled infection or other autoimmune disease. Study observations and caveats: Researchers found most expanded thyroid clonotypes above 0.001 in blood as well.

J is TRBJ1-6 and V is TRBV7-2; 11 bases agree with TRBD1. The sample taken for sequencing was blood. The receptor comes from a woman in her twenties or thirties with Graves' hyperthyroidism that later progressed to Graves' ophthalmopathy. The CDR3 reads CASSFASWTGGYSPLHF. In DNA form, the CDR3 reads TGTGCCAGCAGCTTCGCTTCATGGACAGGGGGCTATTCACCCCTCCACTTT.